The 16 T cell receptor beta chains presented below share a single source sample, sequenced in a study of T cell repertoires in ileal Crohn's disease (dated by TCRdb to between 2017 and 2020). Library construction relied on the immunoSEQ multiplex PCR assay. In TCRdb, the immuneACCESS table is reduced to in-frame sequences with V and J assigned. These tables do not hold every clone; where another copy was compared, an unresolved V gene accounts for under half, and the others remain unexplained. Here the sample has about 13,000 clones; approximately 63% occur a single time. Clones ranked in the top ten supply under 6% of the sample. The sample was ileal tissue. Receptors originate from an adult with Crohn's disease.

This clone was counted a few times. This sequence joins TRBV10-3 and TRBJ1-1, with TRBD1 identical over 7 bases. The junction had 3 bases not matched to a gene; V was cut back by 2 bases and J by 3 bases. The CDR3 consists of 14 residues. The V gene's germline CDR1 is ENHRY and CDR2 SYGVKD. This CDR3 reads CAISERQGYTEAFF. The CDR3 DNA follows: TGTGCCATCAGTGAGAGACAGGGATACACTGAAGCTTTCTTT.

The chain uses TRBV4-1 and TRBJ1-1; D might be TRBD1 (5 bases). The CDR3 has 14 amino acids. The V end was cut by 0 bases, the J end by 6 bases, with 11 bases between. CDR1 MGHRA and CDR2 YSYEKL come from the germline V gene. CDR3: CASSQDPRGAEAFF. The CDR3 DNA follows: TGCGCCAGCAGCCAAGATCCCCGAGGGGCTGAAGCTTTCTTT.

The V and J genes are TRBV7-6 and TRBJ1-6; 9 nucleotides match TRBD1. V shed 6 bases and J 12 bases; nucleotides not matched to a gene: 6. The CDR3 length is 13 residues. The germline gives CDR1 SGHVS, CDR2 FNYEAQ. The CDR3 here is CASSLDRGEPLHF. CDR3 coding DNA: TGTGCCAGCAGTCTGGACAGGGGCGAACCCCTCCACTTT. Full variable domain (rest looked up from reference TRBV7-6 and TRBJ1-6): GAGVSQSPRYKVTKRGQDVALRCDPISGHVSLYWYRQALGQGPEFLTYFNYEAQQDKSGLPNDRFSAERPEGSISTLTIQRTEQRDSAMYRCASSLDRGEPLHFGNGTRLTVT.

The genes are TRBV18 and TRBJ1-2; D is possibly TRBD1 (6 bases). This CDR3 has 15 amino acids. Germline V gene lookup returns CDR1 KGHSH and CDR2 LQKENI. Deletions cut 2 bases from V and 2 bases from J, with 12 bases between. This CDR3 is CASSPITGTNYGYTF. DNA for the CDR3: TGTGCCAGCTCACCAATCACAGGGACCAACTATGGCTACACCTTC.

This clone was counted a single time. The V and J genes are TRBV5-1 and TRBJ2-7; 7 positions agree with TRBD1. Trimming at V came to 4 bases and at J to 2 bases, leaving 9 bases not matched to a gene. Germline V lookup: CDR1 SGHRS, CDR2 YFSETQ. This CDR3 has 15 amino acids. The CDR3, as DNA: TGCGCCAGCAGCCCCGGACAGGTTGGTACCTACGAGCAGTACTTC. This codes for CASSPGQVGTYEQYF.

CDR3 residues: CASSVAGGQGASYTNEKLFF. The CDR3 DNA follows: TGTGCCAGCAGCGTCGCGGGGGGACAGGGGGCGTCATACACTAATGAAAAACTGTTTTTT. The rearrangement uses TRBV9 and TRBJ1-4, with 12 bases lining up with TRBD1. The V gene's germline CDR1 is SGDLS and CDR2 YYNGEE. J was trimmed by 2 bases and V by 2 bases; bases with no gene match: 13. CDR3 length: 20 residues.

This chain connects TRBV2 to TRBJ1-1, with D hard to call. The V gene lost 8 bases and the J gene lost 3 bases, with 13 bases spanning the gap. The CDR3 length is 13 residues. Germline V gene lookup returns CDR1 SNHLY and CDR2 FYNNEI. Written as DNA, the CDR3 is TGTGCCAGCCAAAGAACTGGGGACACTGAAGCTTTCTTT. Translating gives CASQRTGDTEAFF.

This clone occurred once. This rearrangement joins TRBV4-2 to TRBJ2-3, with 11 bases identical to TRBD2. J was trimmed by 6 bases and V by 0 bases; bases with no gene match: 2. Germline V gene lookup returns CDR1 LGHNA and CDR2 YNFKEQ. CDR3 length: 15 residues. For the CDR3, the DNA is TGTGCCAGCAGCCAAGAAGCTAGCGGGGGGGATACGCAGTATTTT. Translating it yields CASSQEASGGDTQYF.

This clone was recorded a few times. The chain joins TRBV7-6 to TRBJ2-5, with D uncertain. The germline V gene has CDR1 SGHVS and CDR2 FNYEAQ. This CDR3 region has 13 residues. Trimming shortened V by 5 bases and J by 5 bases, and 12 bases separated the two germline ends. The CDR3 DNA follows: TGTGCCAGCAGCCCCCAAATAGGGGAGACCCAGTACTTC. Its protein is CASSPQIGETQYF.

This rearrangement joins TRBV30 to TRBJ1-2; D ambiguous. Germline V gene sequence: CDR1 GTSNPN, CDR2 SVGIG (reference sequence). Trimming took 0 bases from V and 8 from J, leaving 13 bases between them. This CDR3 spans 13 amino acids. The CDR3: CAWSVGLTRGYTF. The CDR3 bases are TGTGCCTGGAGTGTAGGCCTTACTCGGGGCTACACCTTC.

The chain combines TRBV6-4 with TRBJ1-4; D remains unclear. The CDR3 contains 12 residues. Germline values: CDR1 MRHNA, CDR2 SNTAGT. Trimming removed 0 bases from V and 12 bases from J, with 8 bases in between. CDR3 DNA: TGTGCCAGCAGTGACTCTAGGGCGGAACTGTTTTTT. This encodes CASSDSRAELFF.

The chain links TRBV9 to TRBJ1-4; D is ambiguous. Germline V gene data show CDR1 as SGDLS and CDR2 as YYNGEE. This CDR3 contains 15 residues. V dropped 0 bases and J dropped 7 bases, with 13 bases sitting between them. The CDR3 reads CASSVGEVVGEKLFF. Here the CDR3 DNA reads TGTGCCAGCAGCGTAGGAGAAGTCGTCGGTGAAAAACTGTTTTTT.

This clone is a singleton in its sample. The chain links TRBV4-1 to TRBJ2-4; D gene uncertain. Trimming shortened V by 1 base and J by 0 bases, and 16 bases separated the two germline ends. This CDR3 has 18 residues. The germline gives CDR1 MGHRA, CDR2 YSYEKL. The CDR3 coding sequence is TGCGCCAGCAGCCAAGGTGAACGACACCTAGGAGCCAAAAACATTCAGTACTTC. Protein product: CASSQGERHLGAKNIQYF.

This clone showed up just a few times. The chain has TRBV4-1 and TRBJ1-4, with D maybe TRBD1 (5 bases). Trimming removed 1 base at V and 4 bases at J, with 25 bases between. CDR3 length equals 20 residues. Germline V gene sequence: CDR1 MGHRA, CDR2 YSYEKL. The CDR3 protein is CASSQGGSRVPIRNNEKLFF. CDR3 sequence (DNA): TGCGCCAGCAGCCAAGGGGGGTCTAGGGTGCCCATCCGTAATAATGAAAAACTGTTTTTT.

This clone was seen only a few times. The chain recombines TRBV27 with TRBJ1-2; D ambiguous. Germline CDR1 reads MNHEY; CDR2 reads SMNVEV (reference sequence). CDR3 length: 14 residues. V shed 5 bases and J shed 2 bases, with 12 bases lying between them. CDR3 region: CASSPTRDNYGYTF. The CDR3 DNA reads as TGTGCCAGCAGTCCAACCAGAGACAACTATGGCTACACCTTC.

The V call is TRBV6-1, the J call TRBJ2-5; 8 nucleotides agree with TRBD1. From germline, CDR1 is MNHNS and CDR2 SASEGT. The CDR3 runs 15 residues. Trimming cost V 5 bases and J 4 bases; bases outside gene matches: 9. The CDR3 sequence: CASSRSTGGAETQYF. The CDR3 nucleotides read TGTGCCAGCAGTCGTTCAACAGGGGGAGCAGAGACCCAGTACTTC.